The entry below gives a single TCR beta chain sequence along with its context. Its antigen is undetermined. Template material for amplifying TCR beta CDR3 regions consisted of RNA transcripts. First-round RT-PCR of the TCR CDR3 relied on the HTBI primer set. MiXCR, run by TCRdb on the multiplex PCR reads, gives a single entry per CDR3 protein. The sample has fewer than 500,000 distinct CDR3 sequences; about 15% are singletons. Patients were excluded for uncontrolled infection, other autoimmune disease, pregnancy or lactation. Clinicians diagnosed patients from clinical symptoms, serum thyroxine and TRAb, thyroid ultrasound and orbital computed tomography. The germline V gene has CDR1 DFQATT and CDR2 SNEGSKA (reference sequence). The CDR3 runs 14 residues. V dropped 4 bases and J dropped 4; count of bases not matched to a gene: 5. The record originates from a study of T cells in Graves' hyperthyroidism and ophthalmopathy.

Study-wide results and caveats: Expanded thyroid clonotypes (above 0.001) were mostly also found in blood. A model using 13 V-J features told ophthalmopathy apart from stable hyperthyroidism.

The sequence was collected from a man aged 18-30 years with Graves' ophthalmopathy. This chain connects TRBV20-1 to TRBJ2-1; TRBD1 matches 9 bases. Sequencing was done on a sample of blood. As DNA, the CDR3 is TGCAGTGCTACTGGACAGGGGCTTTACAATGAGCAGTTCTTC. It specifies CSATGQGLYNEQFF.